The 27 T cell receptor beta chains listed next were all sequenced from one sample in a study of shared clonotypes between healthy human individuals. Using immunoSEQ multiplex PCR, the repertoire was profiled, and TCRdb retains in-frame clones only, with some absent. The table lists fewer than 700,000 clones, roughly four fifths of them singletons. The sample was PBMCs. The source of these receptors is a woman in her thirties or forties in good health. Some clones in this sample may be carry-over from other donors' samples.

The gene calls are TRBV2 and TRBJ2-1; 9 nucleotides align to TRBD2. Germline V gene lookup returns CDR1 SNHLY and CDR2 FYNNEI. The CDR3 contains 15 residues. Trimming took 4 bases from V and 9 from J; bases not matched to a gene: 10. In DNA form, the CDR3 reads TGTGCCAGCAGTGCCGGGACTAGCCTGGTTGGTGAGCAGTTCTTC. Its translation: CASSAGTSLVGEQFF. The whole variable domain, filled in from reference TRBV2 and TRBJ2-1, reads EPEVTQTPSHQVTQMGQEVILRCVPISNHLYFYWYRQILGQKVEFLVSFYNNEISEKSEIFDDQFSVERPDGSNFTLKIRSTKLEDSAMYFCASSAGTSLVGEQFFGPGTRLTVL.

Concerning this clone itself: Other DNA sequences in the sample encode the same CDR3. The V and J genes are TRBV7-2 and TRBJ1-1; D is uncertain. Trimming pared 1 base from V and 0 bases from J, leaving 6 bases between. The CDR3 length is 14 residues. Germline V gene sequence: CDR1 SGHTA, CDR2 FQGNSA. The CDR3 spells CASSLGGLNTEAFF. The CDR3 DNA sequence: TGTGCCAGCAGCTTAGGAGGTTTGAACACTGAAGCTTTCTTT.

The genes are TRBV6-1 and TRBJ1-1; weak D call: TRBD1 (5 bases). The V end was cut by 7 bases, the J end by 2 bases, with 11 bases between. Germline values: CDR1 MNHNS, CDR2 SASEGT. This CDR3 spans 13 amino acids. The CDR3 DNA is TGTGCCAGCACCCTCAGGGAAAACACTGAAGCTTTCTTT. It codes for CASTLRENTEAFF.

In its sample, this clone was seen once. This rearrangement joins TRBV29-1 to TRBJ1-2, with TRBD1 as a possible D gene (6 bases). Between the trimmed V and J ends, which lost 3 bases and 4 bases, there was a span of 15 bases. Germline CDR1 and CDR2: SQVTM and ANQGSEA. CDR3 length: 14 amino acids. The CDR3 region is CSVEVQGGAYGYTF. CDR3 nucleotides: TGCAGCGTTGAGGTACAGGGCGGTGCCTATGGCTACACCTTC.

The chain couples TRBV7-2 to TRBJ2-7; a weak D match, TRBD2 (7 bases). CDR1 is SGHTA and CDR2 is FQGNSA in the germline V gene. V shed 0 bases and J shed 6 bases, with 18 bases lying between them. CDR3 length: 16 amino acids. CDR3: CASSLARGGQGGEQYF. Written as DNA, the CDR3 is TGTGCCAGCAGCTTAGCTCGGGGAGGGCAAGGGGGCGAGCAGTACTTC.

The chain uses TRBV18 and TRBJ2-1; 7 positions agree with TRBD2. Germline V CDR1 and CDR2: KGHSH, LQKENI. V shed 6 bases, J shed 7 bases, and the junction held 9 bases outside the gene matches. The CDR3 loop spans 14 amino acids. The CDR3 loop is CASSLSTSSNEQFF. In DNA form, the CDR3 reads TGTGCCAGCTCTCTCTCGACTAGCTCGAATGAGCAGTTCTTC.

This chain uses TRBV5-6 with TRBJ2-7; D might be TRBD1 or TRBD2, each matching 5 bases. V was clipped by 4 bases and J by 2 bases, with 10 bases between them. CDR1 is SGHDT and CDR2 is YYEEEE in the germline V gene. This CDR3 comprises 13 residues. The CDR3 is CASSHRGAYEQYF. The DNA of the CDR3 is TGTGCCAGCAGCCATCGAGGGGCCTACGAGCAGTACTTC.

The rearrangement joins TRBV6-4 to TRBJ2-1, with 7 bases lining up with TRBD2. Germline CDR1 is MRHNA and CDR2 is SNTAGT. This CDR3 has 15 amino acids. Trimming took 0 bases from V and 9 from J; bases not matched to a gene: 8. The CDR3 DNA is TGTGCCAGCAGTGACTCGATTGCTGGCGGGGGTGAGCAGTTCTTC. Encoded protein: CASSDSIAGGGEQFF.

The rearrangement uses TRBV20-1 and TRBJ2-1; weak D call: TRBD2 (5 bases). Germline V CDR1 and CDR2: DFQATT, SNEGSKA (reference sequence). V was trimmed by 3 bases and J by 7 bases, leaving 7 bases between them. The CDR3 is made up of 11 amino acids. CDR3 loop: CSASGDNEQFF. The CDR3 DNA reads TGCAGTGCTAGCGGGGATAATGAGCAGTTCTTC.

This chain links TRBV4-2 with TRBJ2-5, with D hard to call. CDR3 size: 15 residues. Germline V gene sequence: CDR1 LGHNA, CDR2 YNFKEQ. The V end lost 0 bases, the J end lost 0 bases, and 8 bases lay between the germline ends. CDR3 residues: CASSQDYMYQETQYF. CDR3 nucleotide sequence: TGTGCCAGCAGCCAAGATTATATGTACCAAGAGACCCAGTACTTC.

The rearrangement joins TRBV10-2 to TRBJ2-1; 13 bases match TRBD2. V gave up 3 bases and J gave up 6 bases; unmatched junction bases: 5. CDR3 length: 16 amino acids. Germline values: CDR1 WSHSY, CDR2 SAAADI. The CDR3: CASSDWGLAGINEQFF. The CDR3 DNA is TGCGCCAGCAGTGATTGGGGACTAGCGGGAATCAATGAGCAGTTCTTC.

The V and J genes are TRBV2 and TRBJ2-1; a weak D match, TRBD2 (6 bases). CDR3 length: 14 residues. Trimming stripped 7 bases from V and 7 bases from J, with 17 bases between. CDR1 is SNHLY, CDR2 FYNNEI, per germline. In DNA form, the CDR3 reads TGTGCCAGCACTTCGCTGGGAGGAGGAAATGAGCAGTTCTTC. Amino acids: CASTSLGGGNEQFF.

This clone was recorded a few times. The chain joins TRBV18 to TRBJ2-1, with D perhaps matching TRBD1 or TRBD2 (5 bases each). Germline CDR1 and CDR2: KGHSH and LQKENI. V gave up 4 bases and J gave up 7 bases, with 11 bases separating them. The length of the CDR3 is 13 residues. The CDR3 loop reads CASSHGRENEQFF. The CDR3 bases are TGTGCCAGCTCACACGGCAGGGAGAATGAGCAGTTCTTC.

As regards this clone: Other DNA sequences in this sample translate to the same CDR3. This chain joins TRBV7-9 and TRBJ1-1, with D possibly TRBD1 on 5 matching bases. CDR1 and CDR2 from the germline V gene are SEHNR and FQNEAQ (reference sequence). This CDR3 contains 11 residues. Trimming took off 9 bases at V and 11 bases at J, with 16 bases between the two ends. CDR3 sequence: CASSPDSKAFF. The CDR3 DNA is TGTGCCAGTAGCCCTGACAGTAAGGCTTTCTTT.

This chain connects TRBV10-1 to TRBJ1-1; weak D call: TRBD1 (6 bases). The CDR3 runs to 13 residues. Trimming took off 4 bases at V and 5 bases at J, with 11 bases between the two ends. Germline V gene lookup returns CDR1 WNHNN and CDR2 SYGVQD (reference sequence). The CDR3 bases are TGCGCCAGCAGTGTGGCAGGGGTGACTGAAGCTTTCTTT. It yields the protein CASSVAGVTEAFF.

This chain links TRBV7-8 with TRBJ2-7; 14 bases fit TRBD2. This CDR3 contains 15 residues. With 5 bases clipped from V and 3 bases from J, the junction kept 3 bases outside the gene matches. From germline, CDR1 is SGHVS and CDR2 FQNEAQ. This CDR3 reads CASSTGLAGGYEQYF. DNA for the CDR3: TGTGCCAGCAGCACAGGACTAGCGGGAGGCTACGAGCAGTACTTC.

The chain carries TRBV7-9 and TRBJ2-4, with TRBD2 identical over 7 bases. The junction had 8 bases not matched to a gene; V was cut back by 4 bases and J by 8 bases. Germline CDR1 is SEHNR and CDR2 is FQNEAQ (reference sequence). The CDR3 consists of 14 residues. The CDR3: CASSSTSTLHIQYF. The CDR3 DNA follows: TGTGCCAGCAGCTCGACTAGCACCCTCCACATTCAGTACTTC. Based on the CDR3 plus reference TRBV7-9 and TRBJ2-4, the full variable domain is DTGVSQNPRHKITKRGQNVTFRCDPISEHNRLYWYRQTLGQGPEFLTYFQNEAQLEKSRLLSDRFSAERPKGSFSTLEIQRTEQGDSAMYLCASSSTSTLHIQYFGAGTRLSVL.

This chain uses TRBV7-2 with TRBJ2-2; TRBD1 agrees at 8 bases. The CDR3 is 14 residues long. The V gene end was trimmed by 8 bases and the J gene end by 4 bases; junction bases not matched to a gene: 6. Germline assignment: CDR1 SGHTA and CDR2 FQGNSA. DNA for the CDR3: TGTGCCAGCGGCATGGACAGGGTCACCGGGGAGCTGTTTTTT. It specifies CASGMDRVTGELFF.

This clone was counted a few times. The J gene is TRBJ2-3, the V gene TRBV11-3; TRBD2 aligns across 9 bases. CDR3 length: 14 amino acids. V dropped 5 bases and J dropped 6; count of bases not matched to a gene: 6. Germline V gene sequence: CDR1 SGHNT, CDR2 YENEEA. CDR3: CASSPGLATDTQYF. The CDR3 coding sequence is TGTGCCAGCAGCCCGGGACTAGCTACGGATACGCAGTATTTT.

This rearrangement joins TRBV7-8 to TRBJ2-7; 10 positions agree with TRBD2. Germline V gives CDR1 SGHVS, CDR2 FQNEAQ. The CDR3 has 17 amino acids. Losses at the gene ends were 5 bases for V and 0 bases for J; bases not matched to a gene: 10. The CDR3 DNA reads TGTGCCAGCAGCCCGACTAGCGGGTATTTATCCTCCTACGAGCAGTACTTC. Translating it yields CASSPTSGYLSSYEQYF. The variable domain in full, completed from reference TRBV7-8 and TRBJ2-7, reads GAGVSQSPRYKVAKRGQDVALRCDPISGHVSLFWYQQALGQGPEFLTYFQNEAQLDKSGLPSDRFFAERPEGSVSTLKIQRTQQEDSAVYLCASSPTSGYLSSYEQYFGPGTRLTVT.

The chain uses TRBV27 and TRBJ2-7; 9 bases align to TRBD2. This CDR3 is 15 amino acids long. After removal of 0 bases from V and 5 bases from J, the junction contained 5 bases not matched to a gene. From germline, CDR1 is MNHEY and CDR2 SMNVEV (reference sequence). The CDR3 protein is CASSLSGTSPHEQYF. The DNA of the CDR3 is TGTGCCAGCAGTTTATCCGGGACTAGCCCCCACGAGCAGTACTTC.

The rearrangement joins TRBV7-9 to TRBJ2-1; 11 positions agree with TRBD2. The CDR3 loop spans 18 amino acids. Germline assignment: CDR1 SEHNR and CDR2 FQNEAQ (reference sequence). After removal of 0 bases from V and 6 bases from J, the junction contained 10 bases not matched to a gene. CDR3 DNA: TGTGCCAGCAGCTTAGCGCTGCAGCTAGCGGGAGGAATCAATGAGCAGTTCTTC. Translation gives CASSLALQLAGGINEQFF. The full variable domain, completed using reference TRBV7-9 and TRBJ2-1, is DTGVSQNPRHKITKRGQNVTFRCDPISEHNRLYWYRQTLGQGPEFLTYFQNEAQLEKSRLLSDRFSAERPKGSFSTLEIQRTEQGDSAMYLCASSLALQLAGGINEQFFGPGTRLTVL.

This rearrangement joins TRBV6-1 to TRBJ2-1; TRBD2 matches 11 bases. The CDR3 has 17 residues. In germline, CDR1 is MNHNS, CDR2 SASEGT. The junction had 11 bases not matched to a gene; V was cut back by 4 bases and J by 6 bases. In DNA form, the CDR3 reads TGTGCCAGCAGTGGCCGAGTAGCGGGAGGGTATCGCAATGAGCAGTTCTTC. Its protein product is CASSGRVAGGYRNEQFF.

The chain employs TRBV28 and TRBJ2-6; D possibly corresponds to TRBD1 (6 bases). The CDR3 length is 17 residues. The ends were cut back, 6 bases at V and 0 bases at J, with 15 bases in the middle. Germline CDR1 and CDR2: MDHEN and SYDVKM. The CDR3 DNA reads as TGTGCCAGCAGAACCCCTACAGGGATCTCTGGGGCCAACGTCCTGACTTTC. The encoded protein is CASRTPTGISGANVLTF.

V is TRBV10-3 and J is TRBJ2-3; no definite D call. V was shortened by 4 bases and J by 3 bases, with 11 bases between the two germline ends. The CDR3 extends over 14 amino acids. Germline CDR1 ENHRY, CDR2 SYGVKD. The CDR3 reads CAISANTETDTQYF. The CDR3 bases are TGTGCCATCAGTGCCAACACAGAAACAGATACGCAGTATTTT.

The chain is built from TRBV2 and TRBJ2-7; either TRBD1 or TRBD2 may supply D (5 bases each). CDR1 and CDR2 from the germline V gene are SNHLY and FYNNEI. V was clipped by 7 bases and J by 6 bases, with 19 bases between them. The CDR3 is made up of 14 amino acids. This CDR3 is CASNGARSLGEQYF. CDR3 DNA sequence: TGTGCCAGCAACGGGGCTCGCTCGCTTGGCGAGCAGTACTTC.

This rearrangement joins TRBV28 to TRBJ2-1; 7 bases are a match to TRBD2. There are 17 residues in the CDR3. Trimming removed 6 bases from V and 5 bases from J; junction bases left unmatched: 16. The V gene's germline CDR1 is MDHEN and CDR2 SYDVKM. CDR3 nucleotides: TGTGCCAGCAGCCCCGCGAGGGCGAGCGGGATGGACAATGAGCAGTTCTTC. This sequence encodes CASSPARASGMDNEQFF. The whole variable domain, remainder taken from reference TRBV28 and TRBJ2-1, is DVKVTQSSRYLVKRTGEKVFLECVQDMDHENMFWYRQDPGLGLRLIYFSYDVKMKEKGDIPEGYSVSREKKERFSLILESASTNQTSMYLCASSPARASGMDNEQFFGPGTRLTVL.